The table lists the clone carrying this TCR beta chain with a few counts. Antigen specificity is unknown. A process of 5'RACE template switching, which added a universal primer site and UMIs, was used to make TCR cDNA. TCRdb ran MiXCR on the 5' RACE reads and lists one entry per CDR3 protein. The table has around 340,000 distinct CDR3 sequences, roughly an eighth seen once; the top ten hold about 3%. The data are from a study of T cells after yellow fever vaccination. Study-level points and caveats: Clonotypes appearing in both CD4 and CD8 compartments existed, and their share was small. The bulk population could contribute abundant contaminating clonotypes to FACS-sorted repertoires. Most primary-vaccination clones recurred post-booster (roughly 96% CD4, roughly 87% CD8).

The germline V gene has CDR1 SNHLY and CDR2 FYNNEI. The CDR3 consists of 14 residues. The sample was CD4+ T cells sorted from PBMCs, taken 15 days after the yellow fever booster vaccination. V is TRBV2 and J is TRBJ2-4, with a tentative D call TRBD2 (5 bases). The clonotype originates from a man younger than 35 who received the YFV17D yellow fever vaccine. The CDR3 region has the DNA TGTGCTCTCCTTCCCGAGGGAACGAAAAACATTCAGTACTTC. Its translation is CALLPEGTKNIQYF.